The 14 T cell receptor beta chains reported below all come from one sample, sequenced in a study of cytomegalovirus exposure and HLA in healthy donors. Vbeta (60) and Jbeta (13) primers were used in the PCR. Only in-frame clones appear in the TCRdb table, and some are missing; sequencing was by immunoSEQ multiplex PCR. The sample has some 51,000 clones, and its top ten clones hold approximately 8.9%. Input material: PBMCs. The receptors stem from a man aged 45-65 years in good health and CMV-seropositive.

This chain uses TRBV6-5 with TRBJ2-7, with D perhaps TRBD1 (6 bases). The germline gives CDR1 MNHEY, CDR2 SVGAGI. V lost 0 bases to trimming and J lost 2 bases, with 11 bases between them. The CDR3 is made up of 15 amino acids. For the CDR3, the DNA is TGTGCCAGCAGTTACTCCCTGACAGGACCCTACGAGCAGTACTTC. It yields the protein CASSYSLTGPYEQYF.

This chain links TRBV4-3 with TRBJ1-5; D call uncertain. V was cut by 0 bases and J by 3 bases, with 12 bases left in between. The germline gives CDR1 LGHNA, CDR2 YSLEER. The CDR3 is 16 residues long. As DNA, the CDR3 is TGCGCCAGCAGCCAAGAGTACCCGGGGTACAATCAGCCCCAGCATTTT. This gives the protein CASSQEYPGYNQPQHF.

J is TRBJ2-4 and V is TRBV9, with 8 bases fitting TRBD1. Germline V gene data show CDR1 as SGDLS and CDR2 as YYNGEE. The ends lost 4 bases at V and 8 bases at J; junction bases unmatched: 11. This CDR3 spans 15 amino acids. The CDR3 loop is CASSPGPTGVDIQYF. As DNA, the CDR3 is TGTGCCAGCAGCCCCGGCCCGACAGGGGTGGACATTCAGTACTTC.

The chain uses TRBV6-5 and TRBJ1-1; no clear D. Per the germline V gene, CDR1 is MNHEY and CDR2 is SVGAGI. The CDR3 spans 15 residues. Trimming took off 4 bases at V and 2 bases at J, with 14 bases between the two ends. In nucleotides, the CDR3 is TGTGCCAGCAGTTTCTCCGACCTAGCTAACACTGAAGCTTTCTTT. The encoded protein is CASSFSDLANTEAFF.

The chain couples TRBV4-1 to TRBJ2-7, with 13 bases matching TRBD2. V lost 2 bases and J lost 5; bases outside the gene matches: 6. Germline V CDR1 and CDR2: MGHRA, YSYEKL. This CDR3 has 16 amino acids. The CDR3 DNA is TGCGCCAGCAGCCAAATACTAGCGGGAGGGCCCCACGAGCAGTACTTC. The encoded protein is CASSQILAGGPHEQYF.

V and J are TRBV4-2 and TRBJ2-5; maybe TRBD2 (5 bases). The V gene lost 0 bases and the J gene lost 4 bases, with 12 bases spanning the gap. The CDR3 consists of 15 residues. Germline V gene lookup returns CDR1 LGHNA and CDR2 YNFKEQ. The CDR3 is CASSQEWRPAETQYF. The CDR3 coding sequence is TGTGCCAGCAGCCAAGAATGGAGGCCGGCAGAGACCCAGTACTTC.

The gene calls are TRBV30 and TRBJ1-1, with D possibly being TRBD1 (6 bases). CDR1 GTSNPN and CDR2 SVGIG come from the germline V gene (reference sequence). The CDR3 spans 14 residues. Trimming left V 2 bases short and J 3 bases short, with 13 bases between. CDR3 in DNA: TGTGCCTGGAGTTCGCGGGGGGCCGACACTGAAGCTTTCTTT. Translation: CAWSSRGADTEAFF.

The chain couples TRBV6-1 to TRBJ1-4, with no clear D. Between the trimmed V and J ends, which lost 3 bases and 2 bases, there was a span of 7 bases. Germline V CDR1 and CDR2: MNHNS, SASEGT. This CDR3 has 14 residues. The CDR3 loop reads CASSDARTNEKLFF. CDR3 bases: TGTGCCAGCAGTGATGCGAGGACTAATGAAAAACTGTTTTTT.

This sequence joins TRBV19 and TRBJ2-7, with 8 nucleotides matching TRBD1. V shed 1 base, J shed 5 bases, and the junction held 10 bases outside the gene matches. The germline gives CDR1 LNHDA, CDR2 SQIVND (reference sequence). The CDR3 is made up of 16 amino acids. The CDR3 spells CASSIASTGVWDEQYF. The CDR3 DNA sequence: TGTGCCAGTAGTATAGCCTCGACAGGGGTGTGGGACGAGCAGTACTTC. The full variable domain, with the rest looked up from reference TRBV19 and TRBJ2-7, is DGGITQSPKYLFRKEGQNVTLSCEQNLNHDAMYWYRQDPGQGLRLIYYSQIVNDFQKGDIAEGYSVSREKKESFPLTVTSAQKNPTAFYLCASSIASTGVWDEQYFGPGTRLTVT.

A word on this clone: Other DNA variants within this sample encode the same CDR3. V usage is TRBV5-4 and J usage is TRBJ1-1; no reliable D call. CDR3 length: 13 residues. Germline values: CDR1 SGHNT, CDR2 YYREEE (reference sequence). V was shortened by 4 bases and J by 4 bases, with 11 bases between the two germline ends. The CDR3 here is CASSPGLGTEAFF. The CDR3 bases are TGTGCCAGCAGCCCAGGACTGGGCACTGAAGCTTTCTTT.

This rearrangement joins TRBV11-3 to TRBJ2-3; TRBD2 matches at 13 bases. This CDR3 is 15 amino acids long. Trimming cost V 5 bases and J 5 bases; bases outside gene matches: 4. Germline V gene data show CDR1 as SGHNT and CDR2 as YENEEA. The DNA for the CDR3 is TGTGCCAGCAGCCGACTAGCGGGAGGAAAAGATACGCAGTATTTT. Translation: CASSRLAGGKDTQYF.

CDR3 amino acids: CASSVGESGGIQETQYF. CDR3 DNA: TGTGCCAGCAGCGTGGGGGAGTCGGGGGGAATTCAAGAGACCCAGTACTTC. This chain joins TRBV9 and TRBJ2-5; 7 nucleotides agree with TRBD2. This CDR3 is 17 amino acids long. Trimming took 2 bases from V and 2 from J; bases not matched to a gene: 12. Germline CDR1 and CDR2: SGDLS and YYNGEE. Based on the CDR3 plus reference TRBV9 and TRBJ2-5, the full variable domain is DSGVTQTPKHLITATGQRVTLRCSPRSGDLSVYWYQQSLDQGLQFLIQYYNGEERAKGNILERFSAQQFPDLHSELNLSSLELGDSALYFCASSVGESGGIQETQYFGPGTRLLVL.

The chain carries TRBV6-5 and TRBJ1-6; 8 bases align to TRBD1. Losses at the gene ends were 4 bases for V and 9 bases for J; bases not matched to a gene: 5. CDR1 is MNHEY, CDR2 SVGAGI, per germline. This CDR3 spans 14 amino acids. The CDR3 protein is CASSLTGGVSPLHF. The CDR3 coding sequence is TGTGCCAGCAGTTTAACAGGGGGGGTTTCACCCCTCCACTTT.

The rearrangement joins TRBV5-1 to TRBJ1-1, with a possible D match to TRBD1 (5 bases). This CDR3 comprises 16 residues. Germline-derived CDR1 and CDR2 are SGHRS and YFSETQ. V was cut by 0 bases and J by 4 bases, with 16 bases left in between. CDR3 loop: CASSLGPLGGSTEAFF. The CDR3 nucleotides are TGCGCCAGCAGCTTGGGGCCTCTGGGGGGGAGCACTGAAGCTTTCTTT. Looking up the rest from reference TRBV5-1 and TRBJ1-1 gives the full variable domain: KAGVTQTPRYLIKTRGQQVTLSCSPISGHRSVSWYQQTPGQGLQFLFEYFSETQRNKGNFPGRFSGRQFSNSRSEMNVSTLELGDSALYLCASSLGPLGGSTEAFFGQGTRLTVV.